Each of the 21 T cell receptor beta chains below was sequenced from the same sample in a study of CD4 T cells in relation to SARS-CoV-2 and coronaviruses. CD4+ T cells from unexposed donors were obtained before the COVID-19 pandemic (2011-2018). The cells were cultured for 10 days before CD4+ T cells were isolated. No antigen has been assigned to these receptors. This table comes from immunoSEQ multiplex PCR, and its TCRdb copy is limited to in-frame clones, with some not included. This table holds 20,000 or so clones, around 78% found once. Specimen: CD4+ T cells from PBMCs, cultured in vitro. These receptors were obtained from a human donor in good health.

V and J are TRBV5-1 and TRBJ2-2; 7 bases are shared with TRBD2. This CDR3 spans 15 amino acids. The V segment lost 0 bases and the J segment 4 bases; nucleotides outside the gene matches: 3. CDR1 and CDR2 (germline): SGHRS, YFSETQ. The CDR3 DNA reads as TGCGCCAGCAGCTTGGCGGGGGGAGGCACCGGGGAGCTGTTTTTT. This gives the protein CASSLAGGGTGELFF.

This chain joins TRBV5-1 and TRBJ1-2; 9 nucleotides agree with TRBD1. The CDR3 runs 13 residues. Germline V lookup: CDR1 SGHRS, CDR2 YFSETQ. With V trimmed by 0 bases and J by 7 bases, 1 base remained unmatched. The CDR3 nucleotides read TGCGCCAGCAGCTTGGGGGACAGGGCTGGCTACACCTTC. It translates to CASSLGDRAGYTF.

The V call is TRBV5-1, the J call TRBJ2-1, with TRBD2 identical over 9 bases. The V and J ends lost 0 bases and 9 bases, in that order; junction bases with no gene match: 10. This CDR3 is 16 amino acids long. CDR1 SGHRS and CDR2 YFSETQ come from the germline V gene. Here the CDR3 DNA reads TGCGCCAGCAGCTTGGTGTCAGCGGGAGGATTCAGTGAGCAGTTCTTC. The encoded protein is CASSLVSAGGFSEQFF. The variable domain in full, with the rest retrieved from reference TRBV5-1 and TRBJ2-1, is KAGVTQTPRYLIKTRGQQVTLSCSPISGHRSVSWYQQTPGQGLQFLFEYFSETQRNKGNFPGRFSGRQFSNSRSEMNVSTLELGDSALYLCASSLVSAGGFSEQFFGPGTRLTVL.

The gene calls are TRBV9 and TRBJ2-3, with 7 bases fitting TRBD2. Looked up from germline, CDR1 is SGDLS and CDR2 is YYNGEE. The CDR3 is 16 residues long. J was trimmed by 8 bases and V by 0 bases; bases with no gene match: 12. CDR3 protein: CASSVAASGHTATQYF. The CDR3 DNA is TGTGCCAGCAGCGTAGCGGCTAGCGGACACACTGCTACGCAGTATTTT.

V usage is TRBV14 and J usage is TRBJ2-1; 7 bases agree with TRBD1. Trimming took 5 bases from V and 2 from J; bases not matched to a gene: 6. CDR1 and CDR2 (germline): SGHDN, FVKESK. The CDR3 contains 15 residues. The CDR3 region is CASSTWTGTYNEQFF. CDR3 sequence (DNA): TGTGCCAGCAGCACCTGGACAGGCACCTACAATGAGCAGTTCTTC.

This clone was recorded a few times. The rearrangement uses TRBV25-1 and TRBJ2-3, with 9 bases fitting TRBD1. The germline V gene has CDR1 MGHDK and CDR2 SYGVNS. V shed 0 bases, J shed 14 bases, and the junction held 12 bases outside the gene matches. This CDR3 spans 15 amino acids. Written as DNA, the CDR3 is TGTGCCAGCAGTGAATACCGGACAGGGGTCCCCCAGTGGTATTTT. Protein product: CASSEYRTGVPQWYF.

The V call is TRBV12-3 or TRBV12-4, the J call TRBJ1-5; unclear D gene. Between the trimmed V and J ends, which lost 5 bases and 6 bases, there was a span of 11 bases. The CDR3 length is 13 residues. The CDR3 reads CASSRNGGQPQHF. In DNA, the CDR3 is TGTGCCAGCAGTCGAAATGGTGGTCAGCCCCAGCATTTT.

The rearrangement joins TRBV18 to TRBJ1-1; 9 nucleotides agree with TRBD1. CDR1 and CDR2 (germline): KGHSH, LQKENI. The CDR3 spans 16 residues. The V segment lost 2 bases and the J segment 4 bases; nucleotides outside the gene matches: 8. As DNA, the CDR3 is TGTGCCAGCTCACCAAATACAGGGGGCCGCAGCACTGAAGCTTTCTTT. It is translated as CASSPNTGGRSTEAFF.

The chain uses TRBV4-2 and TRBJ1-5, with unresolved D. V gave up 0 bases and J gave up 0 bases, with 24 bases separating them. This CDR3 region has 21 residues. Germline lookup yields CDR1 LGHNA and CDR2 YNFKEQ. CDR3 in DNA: TGTGCCAGCAGCCAAGAACCTCGCTCTGGCAGTACGTTTTATAGCAATCAGCCCCAGCATTTT. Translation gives CASSQEPRSGSTFYSNQPQHF.

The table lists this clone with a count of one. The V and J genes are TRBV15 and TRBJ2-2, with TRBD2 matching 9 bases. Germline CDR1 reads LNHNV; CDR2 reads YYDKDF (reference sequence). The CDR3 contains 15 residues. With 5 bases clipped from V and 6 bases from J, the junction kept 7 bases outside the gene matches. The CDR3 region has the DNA TGTGCCACCAGCCTCGGACTAGCGAATTCCGGGGAGCTGTTTTTT. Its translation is CATSLGLANSGELFF.

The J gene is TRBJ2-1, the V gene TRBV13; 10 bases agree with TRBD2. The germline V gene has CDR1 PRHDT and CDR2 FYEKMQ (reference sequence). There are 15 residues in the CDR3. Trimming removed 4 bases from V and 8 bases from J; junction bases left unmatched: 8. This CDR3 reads CASSSASGSWDEQFF. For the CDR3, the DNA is TGTGCCAGCAGCTCCGCTAGCGGGAGTTGGGATGAGCAGTTCTTC.

The DNA for the CDR3 is TGTGCCAGCAGCCCCTATCAGTTGGACACTGAAGCTTTCTTT. Its protein product is CASSPYQLDTEAFF. The chain recombines TRBV7-9 with TRBJ1-1, with D unclear. CDR1 is SEHNR and CDR2 is FQNEAQ in the germline V gene (reference sequence). This CDR3 comprises 14 residues. The V and J ends lost 5 bases and 3 bases respectively, with 13 bases between them.

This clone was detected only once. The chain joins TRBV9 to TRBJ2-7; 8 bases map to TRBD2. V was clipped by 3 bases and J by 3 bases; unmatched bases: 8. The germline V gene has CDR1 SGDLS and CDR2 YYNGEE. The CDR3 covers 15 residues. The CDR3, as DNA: TGTGCCAGCAGCGCATCCGGGACTAGGGACTACGAGCAGTACTTC. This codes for CASSASGTRDYEQYF.

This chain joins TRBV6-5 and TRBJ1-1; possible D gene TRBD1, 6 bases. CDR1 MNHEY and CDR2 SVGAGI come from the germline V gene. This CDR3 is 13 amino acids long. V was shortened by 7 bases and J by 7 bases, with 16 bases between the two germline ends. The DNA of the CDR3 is TGTGCCAGCACACACAGGGCGGAAAGTGAAGCTTTCTTT. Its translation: CASTHRAESEAFF.

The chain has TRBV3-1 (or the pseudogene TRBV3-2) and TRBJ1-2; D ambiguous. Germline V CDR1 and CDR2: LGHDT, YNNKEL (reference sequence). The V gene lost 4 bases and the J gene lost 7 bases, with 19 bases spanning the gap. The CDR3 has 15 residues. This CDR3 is CASSLTPGPEPGYTF. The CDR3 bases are TGTGCCAGCAGCCTCACCCCGGGCCCGGAGCCTGGCTACACCTTC.

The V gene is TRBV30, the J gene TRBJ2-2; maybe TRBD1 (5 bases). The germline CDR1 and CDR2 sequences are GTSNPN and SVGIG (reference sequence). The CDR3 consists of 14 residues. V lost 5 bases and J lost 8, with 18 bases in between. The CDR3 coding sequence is TGTGCCTGGGCTATCGTAGGGGCGTCTGGGGAGCTGTTTTTT. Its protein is CAWAIVGASGELFF.

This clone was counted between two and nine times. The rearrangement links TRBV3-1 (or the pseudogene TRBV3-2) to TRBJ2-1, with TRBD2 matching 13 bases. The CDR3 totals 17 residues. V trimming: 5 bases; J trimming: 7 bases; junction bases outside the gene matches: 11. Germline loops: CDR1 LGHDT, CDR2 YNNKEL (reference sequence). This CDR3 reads CASSYKPPGLAGNEQFF. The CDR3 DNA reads TGTGCCAGCAGCTATAAACCCCCGGGACTAGCGGGAAATGAGCAGTTCTTC.

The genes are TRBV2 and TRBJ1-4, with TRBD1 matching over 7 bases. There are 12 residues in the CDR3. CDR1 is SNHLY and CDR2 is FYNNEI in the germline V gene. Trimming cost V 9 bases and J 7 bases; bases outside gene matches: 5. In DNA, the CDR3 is TGTGCCAGACGACAGGGCGGTGAAAAACTGTTTTTT. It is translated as CARRQGGEKLFF.

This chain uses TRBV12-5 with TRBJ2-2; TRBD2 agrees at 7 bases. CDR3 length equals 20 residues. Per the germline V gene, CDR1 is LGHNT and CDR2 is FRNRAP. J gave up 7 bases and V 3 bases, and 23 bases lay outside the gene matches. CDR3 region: CASGLVNPGTTIRRGGELFF. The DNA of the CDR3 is TGTGCTAGTGGTTTAGTCAACCCCGGGACTACCATCAGGAGGGGCGGGGAGCTGTTTTTT.

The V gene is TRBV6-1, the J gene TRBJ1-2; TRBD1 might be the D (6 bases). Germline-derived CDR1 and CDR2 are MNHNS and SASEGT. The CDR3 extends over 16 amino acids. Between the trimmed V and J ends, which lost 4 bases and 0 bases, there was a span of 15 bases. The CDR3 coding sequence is TGTGCCAGCAGTGTTAACAGGGTTCGGACTAACTATGGCTACACCTTC. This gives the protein CASSVNRVRTNYGYTF.

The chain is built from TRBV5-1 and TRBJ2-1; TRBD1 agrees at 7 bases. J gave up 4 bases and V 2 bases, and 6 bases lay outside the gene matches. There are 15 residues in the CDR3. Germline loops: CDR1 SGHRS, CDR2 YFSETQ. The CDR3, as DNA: TGCGCCAGCAGCTTAAGGGACAGCCTATACAATGAGCAGTTCTTC. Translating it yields CASSLRDSLYNEQFF.